A selection of T cell receptor beta chains follows, all from one sample in a study of blood T cell repertoires in COVID-19. Measured with immunoSEQ multiplex PCR; TCRdb has only the in-frame clones, and not every one. The table shows tens of thousands of clones, with roughly four fifths occurring only once. The sequenced material came from peripheral blood. These receptors all stem from a woman of 80 years or more with acute or convalescent COVID-19. The CDR3 runs from the conserved cysteine through the conserved F or W. Fields, in order: V gene, clone size, D gene, J gene, CDR3 DNA, CDR3 protein. D genes are given only for firm matches. The size of a clone is reported for some rows only, either as once, few or many, or as a class for expanded clones.

TRBV21-1	.	.	TRBJ1-1	TGTGCCAGCAGCACTCGCACTCAAGCTTTCTTT	CASSTRTQAFF
TRBV5-1	.	.	TRBJ1-6	TGCGCCAGCAGGGCAGGGGAAGATTCACCCCTCCACTTT	CASRAGEDSPLHF
TRBV19	.	.	TRBJ2-5	TGTGCCAGTAGTATTGGGTCATGGGGGCAGCGGACCCAGTACTTC	CASSIGSWGQRTQYF
TRBV7-8	few	TRBD2	TRBJ2-3	TGTGCCAGCAGTCAACGGACTAGCGGGAGTCGCGATACGCAGTATTTT	CASSQRTSGSRDTQYF
TRBV12-3/TRBV12-4	.	.	TRBJ2-1	TGTGCCAGCAGTTTAGAGGACTACGGGCAGTTCTTC	CASSLEDYGQFF
TRBV4-1	.	TRBD1	TRBJ1-4	TGCGCCAGCAGCCAAATGTCCGGGACAGGGAATGAAAAACTGTTTTTT	CASSQMSGTGNEKLFF
TRBV7-6	.	.	TRBJ2-5	TGTGCCAGCAGCTTAGCTGGGGGGGCGGGTTCGGCCCAGTACTTC	CASSLAGGAGSAQYF
TRBV28	once	TRBD1	TRBJ1-6	TGTGCCAGCAACTCCGAGGCTGGGACAGGCCATTCACCCCTCCACTTT	CASNSEAGTGHSPLHF
TRBV30	.	.	TRBJ1-6	TGTGCCTGGACCGGGGGGTTTAATTCACCCCTCCACTTT	CAWTGGFNSPLHF
TRBV7-9	.	.	TRBJ2-2	TGTGCCAGCAGCTTACCACTAGCCGGGGAGCTGTTTTTT	CASSLPLAGELFF
TRBV19	few	.	TRBJ2-2	TGTGCCAGTACCCATGCAGGGGTTACCGGGGAGCTGTTTTTT	CASTHAGVTGELFF
TRBV11-2	.	.	TRBJ2-7	TGTGCCAGCAGCCCCAACAGCTACGAGCAGTACTTC	CASSPNSYEQYF
TRBV7-3	.	TRBD2	TRBJ2-3	TGTGCCAGCAGCCGCGGACTAGCGGGAACTTTTAGCACAGATACGCAGTATTTT	CASSRGLAGTFSTDTQYF
TRBV7-8	.	TRBD1	TRBJ1-6	TGTGCCAGCAGCTTAGTGACAGGGGTGTCCTATAATTCACCCCTCCACTTT	CASSLVTGVSYNSPLHF
TRBV5-1	.	TRBD2	TRBJ2-1	TGCGCCAGCAGCTCCACTACCCTAGCGGGACCGTCCAATGAGCAGTTCTTC	CASSSTTLAGPSNEQFF
TRBV5-6	.	.	TRBJ1-6	TGTGCCAGCAGCTTGGGAGGGCCGTTCTATAATTCACCCCTCCACTTT	CASSLGGPFYNSPLHF
TRBV25-1	.	.	TRBJ1-2	TGTGCCAGCAGTGGAAGCGGCTATGGCTACACCTTC	CASSGSGYGYTF
TRBV30	once	.	TRBJ1-1	TGTGCCTGGCATAGGCAGGGATTTAACACTGAAGCTTTCTTT	CAWHRQGFNTEAFF
TRBV19	.	TRBD1	TRBJ1-3	TGTGCCAGTAGGCAGGGGGCTGGAAACACCATATATTTT	CASRQGAGNTIYF
TRBV28	.	TRBD2	TRBJ2-5	TGTGCCAGCAGTTCCTCGGGTAGCGGGGGCTACGGGACCCAGTACTTC	CASSSSGSGGYGTQYF
TRBV6-5	.	.	TRBJ2-5	TGTGCCAGCAGTTACAGAGGGATTGAGACCCAGTACTTC	CASSYRGIETQYF
TRBV5-4	.	TRBD1	TRBJ2-2	TGTGCCAGCAGCGACACAGGGGCCGGGGAGCTGTTTTTT	CASSDTGAGELFF
TRBV28	.	TRBD2	TRBJ2-3	TGTGCCAGCAGCCTCCCGGGAAGCGGGGGGGCTTATTTT	CASSLPGSGGAYF
TRBV3-1/TRBV3-2	.	TRBD2	TRBJ2-1	TGTGCCAGCAGCTATTCGGCGGGAGATTTCTACAATGAGCAGTTCTTC	CASSYSAGDFYNEQFF
TRBV18	.	.	TRBJ1-1	TGTGCCAGCTCACCAGAGAGTGAAGCTTTCTTT	CASSPESEAFF
TRBV3-1/TRBV3-2	.	TRBD1	TRBJ2-1	TGTGCCAGCAGCCTCCGGACAGGGTGGGGCAATGAGCAGTTCTTC	CASSLRTGWGNEQFF
TRBV7-2	few	.	TRBJ1-2	TGTGCCAGCACCGAAGGAGTAAGGGGCTACACCTTC	CASTEGVRGYTF
TRBV5-1	.	TRBD1	TRBJ2-3	TGCGCCAGCAGCCGAAGGGGATCGGGGCAGGGGGCCACAGATACGCAGTATTTT	CASSRRGSGQGATDTQYF
TRBV19	.	TRBD1	TRBJ1-2	TGTGCCAGTTTGGACAGGGAAAAGATAGGCTACACCTTC	CASLDREKIGYTF
TRBV5-5	.	.	TRBJ1-5	TGTGCCAGCAGCCCTTGGACAGGCAATCAGCCCCAGCATTTT	CASSPWTGNQPQHF
TRBV7-9	.	.	TRBJ2-1	TGTGCCAGCAGCTTACTCGATGAGCAGTTCTTC	CASSLLDEQFF
TRBV2	once	.	TRBJ2-7	TGTGCCACCGCGGAAAGATCCAGCCTTAATATACGGGTATACGAGCAGTACTTC	CATAERSSLNIRVYEQYF
TRBV28	once	TRBD2	TRBJ2-1	TGTGTAGTTCGCGGGGGGGCCTCCTACAATGAGCAGTTCTTC	CVVRGGASYNEQFF
TRBV7-9	.	TRBD1	TRBJ1-6	TGTGCCAGCAGCTTAGGGGACAGGGACGGATCACCCCTCCACTTT	CASSLGDRDGSPLHF
TRBV5-6	.	.	TRBJ1-2	TGTGCCAGCAGCTCCCCCAAATACTATGGCTACACCTTC	CASSSPKYYGYTF
TRBV2	once	TRBD1	TRBJ1-6	TGTGCCAGCAGGCTAACGACAGGGAGCGGTTCACCCCTCCACTTT	CASRLTTGSGSPLHF
TRBV15	.	.	TRBJ2-2	TGTGCCACCAGCATAAGAAGGGGCTCGACCGGGGAGCTGTTTTTT	CATSIRRGSTGELFF
TRBV6-1	few	.	TRBJ2-3	TGTGCCAGCAGTGTGACAGAACTAACTAGCACAGATACGCAGTATTTT	CASSVTELTSTDTQYF
TRBV4-2	.	TRBD1	TRBJ1-1	TGTGCCAGCAGCCAAAACAGGGGGGAGGCTTTCTTT	CASSQNRGEAFF
TRBV10-2	.	TRBD2	TRBJ2-5	TGCGCCAGCAGTGAGCCGGGGGGCCAAGAGACCCAGTACTTC	CASSEPGGQETQYF
TRBV3-1/TRBV3-2	.	.	TRBJ2-7	TGTGCCAGCAGCTCGTACCAGGGGCAGAACGAGCAGTACTTC	CASSSYQGQNEQYF
TRBV7-8	.	TRBD1	TRBJ2-2	TGTGCCAGCAGCACGGTACAGGGGGCGAACACCGGGGAGCTGTTTTTT	CASSTVQGANTGELFF
TRBV18	.	TRBD1	TRBJ1-1	TGTGCCAGCTCACCTGTGACAGGGGAGAACACTGAAGCTTTCTTT	CASSPVTGENTEAFF
TRBV7-8	few	TRBD2	TRBJ2-2	TGTGCCAGCAGCCCTCGTGGGGGGGAGAACACCGGGGAGCTGTTTTTT	CASSPRGGENTGELFF
TRBV28	once	.	TRBJ2-2	TGTGCCAGCAGTCCCCCCCTCCTGAACACCGGGGAGCTGTTTTTT	CASSPPLLNTGELFF
TRBV14	.	TRBD1	TRBJ1-3	TGTGCCAGCAGCCAAGACGCCACAGGGGGCAAGGGCAACACCATATATTTT	CASSQDATGGKGNTIYF